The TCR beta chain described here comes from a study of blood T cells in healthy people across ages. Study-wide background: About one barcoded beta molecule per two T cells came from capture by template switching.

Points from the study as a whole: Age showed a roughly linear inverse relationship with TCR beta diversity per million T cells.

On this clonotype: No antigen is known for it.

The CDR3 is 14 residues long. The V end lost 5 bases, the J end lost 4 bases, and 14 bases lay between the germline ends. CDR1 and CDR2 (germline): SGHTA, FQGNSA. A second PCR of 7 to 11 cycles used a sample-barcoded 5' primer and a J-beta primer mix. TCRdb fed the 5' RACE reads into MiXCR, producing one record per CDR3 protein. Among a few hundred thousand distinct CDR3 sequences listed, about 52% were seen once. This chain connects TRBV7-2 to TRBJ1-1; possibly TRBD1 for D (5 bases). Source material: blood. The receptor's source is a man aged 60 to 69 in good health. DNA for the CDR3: TGTGCCAGCAGCCCATTGACAGTAGCCACTGAAGCTTTCTTT. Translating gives CASSPLTVATEAFF. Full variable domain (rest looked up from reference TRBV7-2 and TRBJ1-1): GAGVSQSPSNKVTEKGKDVELRCDPISGHTALYWYRQSLGQGLEFLIYFQGNSAPDKSGLPSDRFSAERTGGSVSTLTIQRTQQEDSAVYLCASSPLTVATEAFFGQGTRLTVV.